This TCR beta chain appears in the sequencing data of a study of spatial heterogeneity in lung cancer. This clonotype was found a few times. TCRdb processed the 5' RACE reads anew with MiXCR; each CDR3 protein has one entry. This sample has about 46,000 distinct CDR3 sequences, with 10% to 15% found just once. Described time point: blood at routine non-recurrence follow-up after resection. CDR3 length: 18 residues. V lost 0 bases, J lost 3 bases, and 18 bases lay in between. Germline V gene data show CDR1 as MNHEY and CDR2 as SVGEGT. This clonotype was sampled from a male donor with early-stage non-small cell lung cancer. The sequencing here drew on PBMCs, taken at follow-up. The chain couples TRBV6-2 or TRBV6-3 to TRBJ1-5; a weak D match, TRBD1 (5 bases). CDR3 coding DNA: TGTGCCAGCAGTTACTCGAGAGCAGGGCAAAGGAACAATCAGCCCCAGCATTTT. Protein product: CASSYSRAGQRNNQPQHF.